This TCR beta chain was identified during a study of cytomegalovirus exposure and HLA in healthy donors. PCR involved 60 Vbeta and 13 Jbeta primers. Only in-frame clones appear in the TCRdb table, and some are missing; sequencing was by immunoSEQ multiplex PCR. The sample includes tens of thousands of clones, about 80% of them seen just once. Study conclusions and caveats: Later genetic work tied a missense DCLRE1C variant to beta-chain V and J trimming. The productive fraction for most TCR beta V segments was about 90% or about 30% in an earlier analysis. The study put under 200 TCR beta chains on its list as cytomegalovirus-associated.

V lost 6 bases and J 4 bases, leaving 9 bases between the germline ends. Per the germline V gene, CDR1 is MNHEY and CDR2 is SVGAGI. The CDR3 is made up of 12 amino acids. Healthy bone marrow donors supplied every sample. In this sample, this clone turned up a few times. Its antigen remains unknown. This TCR was sampled from a man aged 50 to 59 in good health and CMV-seropositive. Sequenced input: PBMCs. The chain uses TRBV6-5 and TRBJ2-5, with D unclear. CDR3 sequence: CASSGVGETQYF. The DNA for the CDR3 is TGTGCCAGCAGCGGAGTCGGAGAGACCCAGTACTTC.